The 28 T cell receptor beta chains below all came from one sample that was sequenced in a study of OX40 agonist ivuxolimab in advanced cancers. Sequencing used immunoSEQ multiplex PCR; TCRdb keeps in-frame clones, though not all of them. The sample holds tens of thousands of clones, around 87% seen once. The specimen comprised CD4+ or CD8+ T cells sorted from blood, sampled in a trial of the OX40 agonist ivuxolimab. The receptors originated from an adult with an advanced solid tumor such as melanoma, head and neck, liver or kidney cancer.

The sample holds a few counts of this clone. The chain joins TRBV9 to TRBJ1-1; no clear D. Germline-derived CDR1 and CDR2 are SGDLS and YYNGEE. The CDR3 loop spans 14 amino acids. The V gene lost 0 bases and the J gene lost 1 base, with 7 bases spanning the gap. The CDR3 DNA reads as TGTGCCAGCAGCGTAGGTGCGGGGAACACTGAAGCTTTCTTT. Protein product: CASSVGAGNTEAFF.

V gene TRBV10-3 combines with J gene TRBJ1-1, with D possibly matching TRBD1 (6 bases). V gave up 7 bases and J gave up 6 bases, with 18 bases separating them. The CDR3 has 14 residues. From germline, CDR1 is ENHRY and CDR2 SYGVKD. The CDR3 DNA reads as TGTGCCATCACCCCACAGGGAGATCATCCTGAAGCTTTCTTT. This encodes CAITPQGDHPEAFF.

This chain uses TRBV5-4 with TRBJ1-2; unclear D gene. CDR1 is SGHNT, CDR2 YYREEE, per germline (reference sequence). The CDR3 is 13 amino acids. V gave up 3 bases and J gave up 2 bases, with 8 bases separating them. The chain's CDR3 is CASSSTANYGYTF. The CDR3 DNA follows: TGTGCCAGCAGCTCGACCGCCAACTATGGCTACACCTTC.

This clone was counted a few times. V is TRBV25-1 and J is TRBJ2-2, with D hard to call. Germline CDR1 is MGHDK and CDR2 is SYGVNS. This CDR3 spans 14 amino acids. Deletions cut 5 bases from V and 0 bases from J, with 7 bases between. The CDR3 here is CASSWNANTGELFF. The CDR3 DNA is TGTGCCAGCAGTTGGAACGCGAACACCGGGGAGCTGTTTTTT.

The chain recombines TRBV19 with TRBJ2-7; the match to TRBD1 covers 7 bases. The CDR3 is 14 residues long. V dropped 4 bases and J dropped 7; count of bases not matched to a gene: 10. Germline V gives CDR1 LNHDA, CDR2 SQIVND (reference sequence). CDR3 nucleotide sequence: TGTGCCAGTAGTACTCCGGGACAGACAAGGGAGCAGTACTTC. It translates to CASSTPGQTREQYF. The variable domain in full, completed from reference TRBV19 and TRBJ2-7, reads DGGITQSPKYLFRKEGQNVTLSCEQNLNHDAMYWYRQDPGQGLRLIYYSQIVNDFQKGDIAEGYSVSREKKESFPLTVTSAQKNPTAFYLCASSTPGQTREQYFGPGTRLTVT.

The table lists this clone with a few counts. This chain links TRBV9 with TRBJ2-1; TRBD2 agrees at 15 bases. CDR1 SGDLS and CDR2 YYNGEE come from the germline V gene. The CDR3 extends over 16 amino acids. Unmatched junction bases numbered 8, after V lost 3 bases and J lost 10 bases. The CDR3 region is CASSARTSGGAREQFF. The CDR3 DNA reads TGTGCCAGCAGCGCCAGGACTAGCGGGGGGGCCCGAGAGCAGTTCTTC.

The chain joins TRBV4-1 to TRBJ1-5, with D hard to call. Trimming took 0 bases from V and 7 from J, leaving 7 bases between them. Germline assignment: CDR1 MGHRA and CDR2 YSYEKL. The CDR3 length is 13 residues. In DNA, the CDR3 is TGCGCCAGCAGCCAAGAAAAGTTCCAGCCCCAGCATTTT. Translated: CASSQEKFQPQHF.

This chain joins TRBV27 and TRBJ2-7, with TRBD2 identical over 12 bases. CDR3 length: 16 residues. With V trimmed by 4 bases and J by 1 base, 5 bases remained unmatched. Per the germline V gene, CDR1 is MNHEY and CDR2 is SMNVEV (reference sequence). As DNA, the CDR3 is TGTGCCAGCAGTTCCCCTGGACTAGCGGGATCCTACGAGCAGTACTTC. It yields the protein CASSSPGLAGSYEQYF.

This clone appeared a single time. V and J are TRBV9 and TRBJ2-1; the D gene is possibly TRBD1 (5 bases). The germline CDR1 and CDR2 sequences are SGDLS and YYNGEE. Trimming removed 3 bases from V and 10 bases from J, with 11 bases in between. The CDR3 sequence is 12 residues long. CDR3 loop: CASSEGHNEQFF. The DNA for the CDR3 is TGTGCCAGCAGCGAGGGGCATAACGAGCAGTTCTTC.

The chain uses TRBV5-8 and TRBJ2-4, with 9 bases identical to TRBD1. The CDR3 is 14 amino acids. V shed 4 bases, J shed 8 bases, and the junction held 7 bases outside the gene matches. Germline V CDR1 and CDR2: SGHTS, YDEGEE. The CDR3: CASSPGTGLYIQYF. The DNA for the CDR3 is TGTGCCAGCAGCCCAGGGACAGGGTTATACATTCAGTACTTC.

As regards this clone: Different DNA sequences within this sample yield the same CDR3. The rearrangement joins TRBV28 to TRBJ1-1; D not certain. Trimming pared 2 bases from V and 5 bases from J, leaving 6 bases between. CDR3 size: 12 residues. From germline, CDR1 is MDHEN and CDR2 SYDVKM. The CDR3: CASSLGRTEAFF. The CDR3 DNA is TGTGCCAGCAGTTTAGGTAGGACTGAAGCTTTCTTT. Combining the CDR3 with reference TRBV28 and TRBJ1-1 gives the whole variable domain DVKVTQSSRYLVKRTGEKVFLECVQDMDHENMFWYRQDPGLGLRLIYFSYDVKMKEKGDIPEGYSVSREKKERFSLILESASTNQTSMYLCASSLGRTEAFFGQGTRLTVV.

The CDR3 nucleotides are TGTGCCAGCAGCTTCGACAGCTACGAGCAGTACTTC. This translates into CASSFDSYEQYF. The chain uses TRBV7-9 and TRBJ2-7, with D possibly being TRBD1 (5 bases). The CDR3 runs to 12 residues. Germline V gene data show CDR1 as SEHNR and CDR2 as FQNEAQ (reference sequence). V lost 3 bases and J lost 3, with 6 bases in between.

The CDR3 sequence: CASSRQDKPSTDTQYF. CDR3 nucleotide sequence: TGTGCCAGTAGCCGGCAAGACAAACCTAGCACAGATACGCAGTATTTT. The chain couples TRBV19 to TRBJ2-3; D is uncertain. This CDR3 has 16 amino acids. The V gene lost 6 bases and the J gene lost 0 bases, with 16 bases spanning the gap. Germline V gene data show CDR1 as LNHDA and CDR2 as SQIVND (reference sequence).

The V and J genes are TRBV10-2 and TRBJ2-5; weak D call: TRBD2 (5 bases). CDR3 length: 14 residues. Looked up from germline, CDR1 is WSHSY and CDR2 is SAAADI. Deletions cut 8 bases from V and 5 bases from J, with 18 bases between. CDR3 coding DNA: TGCGCCAGCCGAGACGGGAACTCGAGGGAGACCCAGTACTTC. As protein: CASRDGNSRETQYF.

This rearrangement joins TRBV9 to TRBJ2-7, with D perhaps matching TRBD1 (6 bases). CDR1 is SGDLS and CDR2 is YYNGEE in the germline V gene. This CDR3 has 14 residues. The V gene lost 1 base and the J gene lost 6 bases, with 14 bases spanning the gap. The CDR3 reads CASSVKGQFGEQYF. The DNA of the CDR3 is TGTGCCAGCAGCGTAAAAGGACAGTTCGGCGAGCAGTACTTC.

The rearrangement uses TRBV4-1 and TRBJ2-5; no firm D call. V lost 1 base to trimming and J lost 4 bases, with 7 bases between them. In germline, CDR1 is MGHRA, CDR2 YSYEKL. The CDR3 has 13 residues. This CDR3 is CASSQVHGETQYF. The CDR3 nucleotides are TGCGCCAGCAGCCAAGTCCACGGAGAGACCCAGTACTTC.

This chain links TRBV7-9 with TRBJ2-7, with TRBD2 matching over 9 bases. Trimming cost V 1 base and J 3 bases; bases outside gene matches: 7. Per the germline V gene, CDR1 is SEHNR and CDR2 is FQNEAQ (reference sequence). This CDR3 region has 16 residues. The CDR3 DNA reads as TGTGCCAGCAGCTTAGTCTCCGCTAGCGGGGACTACGAGCAGTACTTC. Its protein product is CASSLVSASGDYEQYF. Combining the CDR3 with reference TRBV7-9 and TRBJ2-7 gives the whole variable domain DTGVSQNPRHKITKRGQNVTFRCDPISEHNRLYWYRQTLGQGPEFLTYFQNEAQLEKSRLLSDRFSAERPKGSFSTLEIQRTEQGDSAMYLCASSLVSASGDYEQYFGPGTRLTVT.

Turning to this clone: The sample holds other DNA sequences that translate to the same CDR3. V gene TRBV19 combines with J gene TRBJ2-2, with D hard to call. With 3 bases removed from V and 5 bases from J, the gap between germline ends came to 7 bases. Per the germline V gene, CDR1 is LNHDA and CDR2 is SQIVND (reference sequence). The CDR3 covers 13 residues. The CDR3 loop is CASSMGYTGELFF. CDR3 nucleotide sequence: TGTGCCAGTAGTATGGGTTATACCGGGGAGCTGTTTTTT.

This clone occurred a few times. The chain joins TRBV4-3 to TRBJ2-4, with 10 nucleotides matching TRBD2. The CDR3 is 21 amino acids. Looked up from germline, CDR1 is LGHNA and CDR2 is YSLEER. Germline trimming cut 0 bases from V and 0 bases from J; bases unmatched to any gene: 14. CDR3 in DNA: TGCGCCAGCAGCCAAGAATGGGCTAGCGGGGGATACCTCATAGCCAAAAACATTCAGTACTTC. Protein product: CASSQEWASGGYLIAKNIQYF.

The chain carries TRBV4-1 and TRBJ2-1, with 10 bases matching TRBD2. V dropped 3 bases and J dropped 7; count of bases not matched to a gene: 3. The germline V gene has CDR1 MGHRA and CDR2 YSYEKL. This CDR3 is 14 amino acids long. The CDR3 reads CASSHRTSGNEQFF. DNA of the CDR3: TGCGCCAGCAGCCACCGGACTAGCGGTAATGAGCAGTTCTTC.

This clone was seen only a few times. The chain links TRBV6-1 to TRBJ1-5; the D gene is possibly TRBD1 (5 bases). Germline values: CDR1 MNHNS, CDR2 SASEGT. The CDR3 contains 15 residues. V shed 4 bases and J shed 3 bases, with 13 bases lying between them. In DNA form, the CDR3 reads TGTGCCAGCAGTGGACGGGGAGGGGTCAATCAGCCCCAGCATTTT. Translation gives CASSGRGGVNQPQHF.

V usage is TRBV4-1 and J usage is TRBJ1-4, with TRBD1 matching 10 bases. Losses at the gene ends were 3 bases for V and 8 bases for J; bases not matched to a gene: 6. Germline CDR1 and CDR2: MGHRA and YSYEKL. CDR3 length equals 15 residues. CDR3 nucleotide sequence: TGCGCCAGCAGCCATCCCGGGACAGGGGTCGAAAAACTGTTTTTT. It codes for CASSHPGTGVEKLFF.

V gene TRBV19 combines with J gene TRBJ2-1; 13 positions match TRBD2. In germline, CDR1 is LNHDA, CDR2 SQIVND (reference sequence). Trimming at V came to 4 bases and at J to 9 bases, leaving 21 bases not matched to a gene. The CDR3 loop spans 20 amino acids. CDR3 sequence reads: CASSTGWGTKLAGGPGEQFF. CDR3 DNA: TGTGCCAGTAGTACGGGGTGGGGGACAAAACTAGCGGGAGGGCCCGGTGAGCAGTTCTTC.

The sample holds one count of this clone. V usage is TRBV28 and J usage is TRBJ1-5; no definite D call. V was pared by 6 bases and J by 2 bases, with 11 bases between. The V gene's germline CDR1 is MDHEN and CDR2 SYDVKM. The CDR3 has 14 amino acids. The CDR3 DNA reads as TGTGCCAGCAGCCCAAGAGGACGCAATCAGCCCCAGCATTTT. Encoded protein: CASSPRGRNQPQHF.

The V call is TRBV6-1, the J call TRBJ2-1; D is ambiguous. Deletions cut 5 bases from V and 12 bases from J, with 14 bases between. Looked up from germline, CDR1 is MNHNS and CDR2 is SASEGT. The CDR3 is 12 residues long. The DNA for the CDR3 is TGTGCCAGCAGTTTATCAGCTCACGGGCAGTTCTTC. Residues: CASSLSAHGQFF.

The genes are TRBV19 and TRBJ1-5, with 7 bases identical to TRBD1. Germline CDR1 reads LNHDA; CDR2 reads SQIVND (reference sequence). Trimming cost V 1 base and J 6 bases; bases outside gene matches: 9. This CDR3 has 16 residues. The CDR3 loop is CASSIGRDRVGQPQHF. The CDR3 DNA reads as TGTGCCAGTAGTATAGGCCGAGACAGGGTAGGTCAGCCCCAGCATTTT.

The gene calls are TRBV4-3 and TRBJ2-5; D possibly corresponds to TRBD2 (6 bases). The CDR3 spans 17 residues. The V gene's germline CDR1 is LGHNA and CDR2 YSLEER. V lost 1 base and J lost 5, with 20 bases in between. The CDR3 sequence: CASSQGPYSGGGETQYF. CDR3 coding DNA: TGCGCCAGCAGCCAAGGTCCCTACAGCGGTGGAGGGGAGACCCAGTACTTC.

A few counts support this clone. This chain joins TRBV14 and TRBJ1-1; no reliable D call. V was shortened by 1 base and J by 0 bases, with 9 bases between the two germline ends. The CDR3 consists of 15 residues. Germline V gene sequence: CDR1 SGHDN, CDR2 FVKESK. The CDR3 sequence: CASSQANRLNTEAFF. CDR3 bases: TGTGCCAGCAGCCAAGCGAACAGATTGAACACTGAAGCTTTCTTT.